Reported below is one TCR beta chain. The authors' processing: How many nucleated cells were present was estimated from reference gene primer amplification. Sequencing used immunoSEQ multiplex PCR; TCRdb keeps in-frame clones, though not all of them. For V, J and clone size, that table is used; D and trimming come from the DNA. The profile shows roughly 110,000 clones, 85% to 90% of them singletons. The source of the sample is a study of blood T cell repertoires in COVID-19. Study-wide context: The study drew acute and convalescent COVID-19 samples from the United States, Italy and Spain. PBMCs, B-cell-depleted T cells, or T cells were the source of the cDNA or gDNA that made up the material.

Germline loops: CDR1 MDHEN, CDR2 SYDVKM. The CDR3 loop spans 13 amino acids. The ends were cut back, 3 bases at V and 1 base at J, with 6 bases in the middle. The specimen sequenced was peripheral blood. The chain combines TRBV28 with TRBJ1-1; D is unclear. The receptor was derived from a woman between 50 and 59 years old with acute or convalescent COVID-19. CDR3 sequence: CASSFPGNTEAFF. CDR3 DNA sequence: TGTGCCAGCAGTTTTCCGGGGAACACTGAAGCTTTCTTT.